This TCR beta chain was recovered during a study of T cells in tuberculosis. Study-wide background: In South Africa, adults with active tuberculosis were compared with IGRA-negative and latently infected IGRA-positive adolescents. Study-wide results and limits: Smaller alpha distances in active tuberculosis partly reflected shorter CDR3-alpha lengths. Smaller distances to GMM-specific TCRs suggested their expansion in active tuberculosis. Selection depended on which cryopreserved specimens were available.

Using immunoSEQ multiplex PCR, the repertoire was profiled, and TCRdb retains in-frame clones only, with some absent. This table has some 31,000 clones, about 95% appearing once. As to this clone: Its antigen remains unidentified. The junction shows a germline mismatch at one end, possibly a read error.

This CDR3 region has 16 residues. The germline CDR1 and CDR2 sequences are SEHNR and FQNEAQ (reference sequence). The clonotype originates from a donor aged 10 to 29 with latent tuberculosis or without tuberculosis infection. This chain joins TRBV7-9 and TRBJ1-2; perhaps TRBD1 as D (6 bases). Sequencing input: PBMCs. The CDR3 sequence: CASTLSRTESIYGYTF. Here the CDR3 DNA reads TGTGCCAGCACCTTAAGCCGGACAGAGAGCATCTATGGCTACACCTTC.